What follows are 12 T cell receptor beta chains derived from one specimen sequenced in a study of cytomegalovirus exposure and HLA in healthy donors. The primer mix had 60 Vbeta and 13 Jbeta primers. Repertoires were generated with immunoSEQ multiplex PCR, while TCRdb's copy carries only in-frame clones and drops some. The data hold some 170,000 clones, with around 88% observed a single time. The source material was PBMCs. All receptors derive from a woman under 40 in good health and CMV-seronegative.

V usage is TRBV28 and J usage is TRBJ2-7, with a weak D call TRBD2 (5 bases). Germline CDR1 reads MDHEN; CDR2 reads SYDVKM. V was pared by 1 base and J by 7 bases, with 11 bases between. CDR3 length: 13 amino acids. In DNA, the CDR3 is TGTGCCAGCAGTTTATATGTGTCGGGAGAGCAGTACTTC. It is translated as CASSLYVSGEQYF.

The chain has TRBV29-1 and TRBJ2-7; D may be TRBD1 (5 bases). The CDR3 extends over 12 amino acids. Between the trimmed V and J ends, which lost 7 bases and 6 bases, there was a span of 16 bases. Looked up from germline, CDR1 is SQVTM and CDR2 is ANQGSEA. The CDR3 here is CSAVDQGIEQYF. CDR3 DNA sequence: TGCAGCGCTGTGGACCAGGGCATCGAGCAGTACTTC.

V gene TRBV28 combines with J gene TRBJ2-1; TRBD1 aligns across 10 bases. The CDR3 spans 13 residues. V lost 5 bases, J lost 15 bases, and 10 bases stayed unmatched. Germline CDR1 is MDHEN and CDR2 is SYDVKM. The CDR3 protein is CASSHRDRGVAFF. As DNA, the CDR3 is TGTGCCAGCAGTCACCGGGACAGGGGCGTCGCGTTCTTC.

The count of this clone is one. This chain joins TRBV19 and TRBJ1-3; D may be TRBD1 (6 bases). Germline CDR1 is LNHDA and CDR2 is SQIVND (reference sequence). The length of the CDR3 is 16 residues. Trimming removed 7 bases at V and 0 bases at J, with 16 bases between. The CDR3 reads CASTPRGTLSGNTIYF. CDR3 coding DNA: TGTGCCAGTACCCCGCGGGGGACACTCTCTGGAAACACCATATATTTT.

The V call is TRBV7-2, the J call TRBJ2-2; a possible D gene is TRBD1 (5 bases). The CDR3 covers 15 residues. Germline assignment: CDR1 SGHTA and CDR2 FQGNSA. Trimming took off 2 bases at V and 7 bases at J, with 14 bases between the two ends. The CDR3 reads CASSLSAGAGGELFF. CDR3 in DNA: TGTGCCAGCAGCTTATCAGCTGGGGCAGGCGGGGAGCTGTTTTTT.

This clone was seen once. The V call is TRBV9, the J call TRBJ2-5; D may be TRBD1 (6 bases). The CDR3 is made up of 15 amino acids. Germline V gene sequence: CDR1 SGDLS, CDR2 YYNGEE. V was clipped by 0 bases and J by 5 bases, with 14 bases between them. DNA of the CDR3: TGTGCCAGCAGCGTAGCTTCTGGGGGCGGGGAGACCCAGTACTTC. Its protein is CASSVASGGGETQYF.

CDR3 protein: CASSPQSPRVPSTDTQYF. CDR3 bases: TGTGCCAGCAGCCCCCAATCCCCGCGGGTCCCTAGCACAGATACGCAGTATTTT. The chain uses TRBV13 and TRBJ2-3; maybe TRBD2 (5 bases). This CDR3 has 18 residues. V gave up 5 bases and J gave up 0 bases, with 21 bases separating them. Germline CDR1 is PRHDT and CDR2 is FYEKMQ (reference sequence).

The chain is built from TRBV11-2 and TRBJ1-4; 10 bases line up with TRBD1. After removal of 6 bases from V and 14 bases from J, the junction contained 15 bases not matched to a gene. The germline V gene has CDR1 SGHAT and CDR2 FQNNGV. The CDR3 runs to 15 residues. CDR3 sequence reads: CASREERTGGAPLFF. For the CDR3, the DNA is TGTGCCAGCAGGGAAGAAAGGACAGGGGGAGCACCTCTGTTTTTT.

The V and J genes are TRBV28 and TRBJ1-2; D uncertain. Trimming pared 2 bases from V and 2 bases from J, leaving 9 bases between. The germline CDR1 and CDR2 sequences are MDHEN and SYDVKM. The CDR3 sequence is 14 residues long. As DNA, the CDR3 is TGTGCCAGCAGTTTAGCGTCCCCCAACTATGGCTACACCTTC. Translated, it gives CASSLASPNYGYTF.

The CDR3 region is CASSPGGGLVETQYF. The CDR3, as DNA: TGCGCCAGCAGCCCCGGTGGAGGCCTCGTCGAGACCCAGTACTTC. V usage is TRBV10-1 and J usage is TRBJ2-5, with a possible D match to TRBD2 (5 bases). In germline, CDR1 is WNHNN, CDR2 SYGVQD (reference sequence). The CDR3 extends over 15 amino acids. Trimming shortened V by 6 bases and J by 5 bases, and 19 bases separated the two germline ends.

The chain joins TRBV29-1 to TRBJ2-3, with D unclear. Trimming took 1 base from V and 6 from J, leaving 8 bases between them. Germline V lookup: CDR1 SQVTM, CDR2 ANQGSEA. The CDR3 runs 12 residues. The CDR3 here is CSVEALGDTQYF. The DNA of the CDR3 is TGCAGCGTTGAAGCCCTCGGGGATACGCAGTATTTT.

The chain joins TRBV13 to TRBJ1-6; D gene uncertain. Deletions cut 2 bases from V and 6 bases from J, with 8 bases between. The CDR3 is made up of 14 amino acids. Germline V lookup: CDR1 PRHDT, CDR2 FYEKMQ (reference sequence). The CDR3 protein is CASSLSESNSPLHF. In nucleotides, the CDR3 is TGTGCCAGCAGCTTAAGTGAGAGTAATTCACCCCTCCACTTT. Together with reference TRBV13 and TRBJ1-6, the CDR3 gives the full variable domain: AAGVIQSPRHLIKEKRETATLKCYPIPRHDTVYWYQQGPGQDPQFLISFYEKMQSDKGSIPDRFSAQQFSDYHSELNMSSLELGDSALYFCASSLSESNSPLHFGNGTRLTVT.